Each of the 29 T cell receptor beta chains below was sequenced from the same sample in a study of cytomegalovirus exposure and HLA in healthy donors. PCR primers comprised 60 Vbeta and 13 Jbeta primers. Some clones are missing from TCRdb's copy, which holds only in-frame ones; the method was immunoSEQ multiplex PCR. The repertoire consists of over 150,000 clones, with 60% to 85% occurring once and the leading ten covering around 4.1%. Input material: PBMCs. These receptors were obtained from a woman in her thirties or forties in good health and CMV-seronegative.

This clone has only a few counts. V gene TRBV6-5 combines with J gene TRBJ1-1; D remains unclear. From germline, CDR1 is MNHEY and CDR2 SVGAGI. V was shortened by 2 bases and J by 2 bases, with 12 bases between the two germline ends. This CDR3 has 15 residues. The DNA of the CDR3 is TGTGCCAGCAGTTACAATGCCCAACTAAACACTGAAGCTTTCTTT. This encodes CASSYNAQLNTEAFF.

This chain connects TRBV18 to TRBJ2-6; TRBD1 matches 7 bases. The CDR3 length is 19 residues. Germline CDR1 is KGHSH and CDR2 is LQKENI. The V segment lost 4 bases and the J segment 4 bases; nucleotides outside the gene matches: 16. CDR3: CASSLLWTGPLVGANVLTF. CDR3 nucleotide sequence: TGTGCCAGCTCACTTCTATGGACAGGACCCCTAGTCGGGGCCAACGTCCTGACTTTC.

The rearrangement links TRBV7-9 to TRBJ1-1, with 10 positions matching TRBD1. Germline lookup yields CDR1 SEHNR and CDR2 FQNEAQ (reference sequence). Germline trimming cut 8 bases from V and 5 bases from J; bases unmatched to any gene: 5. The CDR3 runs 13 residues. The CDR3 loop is CASGPGQGTEAFF. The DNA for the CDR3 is TGTGCCAGCGGCCCGGGACAGGGGACTGAAGCTTTCTTT.

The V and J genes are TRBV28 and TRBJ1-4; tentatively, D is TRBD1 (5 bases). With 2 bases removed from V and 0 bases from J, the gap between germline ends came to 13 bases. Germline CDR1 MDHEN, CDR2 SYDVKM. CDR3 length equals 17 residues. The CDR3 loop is CASSLIQGISTNEKLFF. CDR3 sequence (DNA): TGTGCCAGCAGTTTAATCCAGGGTATATCAACTAATGAAAAACTGTTTTTT.

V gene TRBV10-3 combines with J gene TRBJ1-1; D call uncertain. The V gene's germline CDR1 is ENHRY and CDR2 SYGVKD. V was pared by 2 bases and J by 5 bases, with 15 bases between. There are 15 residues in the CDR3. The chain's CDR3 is CAISERGDRETEAFF. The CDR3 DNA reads TGTGCCATCAGTGAGCGCGGGGATCGGGAAACTGAAGCTTTCTTT.

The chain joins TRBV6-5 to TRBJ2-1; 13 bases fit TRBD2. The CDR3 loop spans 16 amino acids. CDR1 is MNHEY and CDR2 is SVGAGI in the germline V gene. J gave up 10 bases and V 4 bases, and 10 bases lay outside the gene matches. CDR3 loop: CASSFLTSGRPGEQFF. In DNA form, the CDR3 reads TGTGCCAGCAGTTTCCTGACTAGCGGGAGGCCAGGGGAGCAGTTCTTC.

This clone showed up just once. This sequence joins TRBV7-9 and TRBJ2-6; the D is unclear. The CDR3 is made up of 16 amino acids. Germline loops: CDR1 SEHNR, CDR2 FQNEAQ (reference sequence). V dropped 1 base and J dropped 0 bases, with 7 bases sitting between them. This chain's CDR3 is CASSLGGLSGANVLTF. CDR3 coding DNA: TGTGCCAGCAGCTTAGGAGGCCTCTCTGGGGCCAACGTCCTGACTTTC.

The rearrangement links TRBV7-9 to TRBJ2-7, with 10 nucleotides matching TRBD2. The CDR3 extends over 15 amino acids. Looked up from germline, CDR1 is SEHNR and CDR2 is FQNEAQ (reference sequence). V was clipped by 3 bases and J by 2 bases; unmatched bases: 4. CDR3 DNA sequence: TGTGCCAGCAGCTTTGAGGGACTAGCGCCCTACGAGCAGTACTTC. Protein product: CASSFEGLAPYEQYF.

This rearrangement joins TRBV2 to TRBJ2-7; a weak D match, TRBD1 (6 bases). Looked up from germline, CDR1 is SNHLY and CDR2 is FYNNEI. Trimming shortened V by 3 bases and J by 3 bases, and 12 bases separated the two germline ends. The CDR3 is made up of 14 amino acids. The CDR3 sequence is CASSESPRGYEQYF. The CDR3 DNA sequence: TGTGCCAGCAGTGAGTCTCCCAGGGGCTACGAGCAGTACTTC.

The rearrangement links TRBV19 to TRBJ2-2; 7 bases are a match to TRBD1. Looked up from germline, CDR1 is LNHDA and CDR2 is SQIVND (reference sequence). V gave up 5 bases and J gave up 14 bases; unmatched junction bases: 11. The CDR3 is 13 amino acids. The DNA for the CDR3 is TGTGCCAGTAGTTTCCTAGGGGGCGCGGAACTGTTTTTT. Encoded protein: CASSFLGGAELFF. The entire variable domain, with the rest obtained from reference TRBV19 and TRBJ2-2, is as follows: DGGITQSPKYLFRKEGQNVTLSCEQNLNHDAMYWYRQDPGQGLRLIYYSQIVNDFQKGDIAEGYSVSREKKESFPLTVTSAQKNPTAFYLCASSFLGGAELFFGEGSRLTVL.

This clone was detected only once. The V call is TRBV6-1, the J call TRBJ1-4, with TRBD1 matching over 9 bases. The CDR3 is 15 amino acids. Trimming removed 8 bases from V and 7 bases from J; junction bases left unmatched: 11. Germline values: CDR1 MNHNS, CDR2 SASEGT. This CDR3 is CASYPRQGGPEKLFF. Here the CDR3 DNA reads TGTGCCAGCTATCCTCGACAGGGGGGCCCTGAAAAACTGTTTTTT.

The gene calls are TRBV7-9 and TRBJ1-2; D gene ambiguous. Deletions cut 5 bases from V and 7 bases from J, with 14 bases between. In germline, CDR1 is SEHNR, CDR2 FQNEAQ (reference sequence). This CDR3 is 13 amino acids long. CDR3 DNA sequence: TGTGCCAGCAGCCCCGACCTTGCGGCTGGCTACACCTTC. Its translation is CASSPDLAAGYTF.

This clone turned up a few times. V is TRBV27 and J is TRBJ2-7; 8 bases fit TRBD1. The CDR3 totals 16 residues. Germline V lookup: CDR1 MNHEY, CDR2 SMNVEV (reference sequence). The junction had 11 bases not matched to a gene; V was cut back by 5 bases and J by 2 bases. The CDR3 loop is CASSQTTGVYPYEQYF. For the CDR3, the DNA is TGTGCCAGCAGTCAAACGACAGGGGTCTACCCCTACGAGCAGTACTTC.

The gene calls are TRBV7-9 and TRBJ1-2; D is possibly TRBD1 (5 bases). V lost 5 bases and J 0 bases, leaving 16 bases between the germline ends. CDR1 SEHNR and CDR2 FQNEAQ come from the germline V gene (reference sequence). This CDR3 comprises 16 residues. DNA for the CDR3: TGTGCCAGCAGCCCCACCGGGGGTTCTCCTAACTATGGCTACACCTTC. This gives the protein CASSPTGGSPNYGYTF.

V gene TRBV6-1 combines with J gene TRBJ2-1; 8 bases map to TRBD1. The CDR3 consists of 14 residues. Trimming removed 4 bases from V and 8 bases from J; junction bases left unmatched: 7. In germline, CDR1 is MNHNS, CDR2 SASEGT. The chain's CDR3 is CASSAGQGLDEQFF. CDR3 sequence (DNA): TGTGCCAGCAGTGCCGGACAGGGATTAGATGAGCAGTTCTTC.

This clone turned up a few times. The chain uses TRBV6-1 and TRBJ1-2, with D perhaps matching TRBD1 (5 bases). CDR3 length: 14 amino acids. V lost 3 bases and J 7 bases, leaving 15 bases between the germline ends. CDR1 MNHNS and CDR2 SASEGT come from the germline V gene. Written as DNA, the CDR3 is TGTGCCAGCAGTGAGATCAGGGAGGCAGGTGGCTACACCTTC. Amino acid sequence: CASSEIREAGGYTF.

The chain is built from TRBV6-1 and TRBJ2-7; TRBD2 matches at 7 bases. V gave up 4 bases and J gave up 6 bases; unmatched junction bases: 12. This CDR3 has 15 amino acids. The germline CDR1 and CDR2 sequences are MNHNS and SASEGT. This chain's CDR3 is CASSADLADRVEQYF. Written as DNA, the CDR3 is TGTGCCAGCAGTGCGGACCTAGCGGACCGTGTCGAGCAGTACTTC.

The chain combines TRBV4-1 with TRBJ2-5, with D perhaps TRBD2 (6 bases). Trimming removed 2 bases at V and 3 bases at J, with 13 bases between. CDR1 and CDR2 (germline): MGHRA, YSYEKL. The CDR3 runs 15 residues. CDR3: CASSQPWRGKETQYF. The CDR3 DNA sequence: TGCGCCAGCAGCCAACCCTGGCGGGGAAAAGAGACCCAGTACTTC.

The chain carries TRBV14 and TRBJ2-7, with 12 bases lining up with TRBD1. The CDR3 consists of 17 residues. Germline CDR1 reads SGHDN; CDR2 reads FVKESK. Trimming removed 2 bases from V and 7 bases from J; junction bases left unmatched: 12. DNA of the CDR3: TGTGCCAGCAGCCAACCAGAGGGACAGGGGGCGATTGGAGAGCAGTACTTC. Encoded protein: CASSQPEGQGAIGEQYF.

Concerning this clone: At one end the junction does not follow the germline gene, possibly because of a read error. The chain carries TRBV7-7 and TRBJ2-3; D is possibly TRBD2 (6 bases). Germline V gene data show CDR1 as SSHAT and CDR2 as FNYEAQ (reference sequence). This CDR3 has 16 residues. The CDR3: CASSLGPSGLTDTQYF. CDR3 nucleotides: TGTGCTAGCAGCTTGGGACCCAGCGGGCTCACAGATACGCAGTATTTT.

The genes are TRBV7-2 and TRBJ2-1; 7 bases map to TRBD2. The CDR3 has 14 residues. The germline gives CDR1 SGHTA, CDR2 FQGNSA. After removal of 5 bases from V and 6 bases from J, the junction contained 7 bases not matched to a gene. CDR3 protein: CASSLRTRSNEQFF. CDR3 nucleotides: TGTGCCAGCAGCCTTAGGACTAGGAGCAATGAGCAGTTCTTC.

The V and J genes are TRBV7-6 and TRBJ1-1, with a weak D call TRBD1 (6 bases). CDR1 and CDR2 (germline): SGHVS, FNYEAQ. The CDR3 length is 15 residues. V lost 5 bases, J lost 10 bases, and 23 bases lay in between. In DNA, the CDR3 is TGTGCCAGCAGCCCCCCTATTAAAGAAGGGGGTTTAGCTTTCTTT. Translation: CASSPPIKEGGLAFF.

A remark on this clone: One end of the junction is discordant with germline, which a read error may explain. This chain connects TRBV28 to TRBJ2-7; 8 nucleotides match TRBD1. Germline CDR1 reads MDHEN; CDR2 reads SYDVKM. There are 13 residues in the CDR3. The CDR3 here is CASSLSPTGTGYF. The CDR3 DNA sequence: TGTGCCAGCAGTTTATCCCCAACCGGGACAGGATATTTC.

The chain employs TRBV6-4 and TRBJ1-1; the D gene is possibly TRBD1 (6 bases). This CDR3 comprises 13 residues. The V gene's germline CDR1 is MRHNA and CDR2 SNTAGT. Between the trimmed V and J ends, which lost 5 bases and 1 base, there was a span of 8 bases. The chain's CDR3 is CASSPQGNTEAFF. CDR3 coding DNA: TGTGCCAGCAGTCCACAGGGGAACACTGAAGCTTTCTTT.

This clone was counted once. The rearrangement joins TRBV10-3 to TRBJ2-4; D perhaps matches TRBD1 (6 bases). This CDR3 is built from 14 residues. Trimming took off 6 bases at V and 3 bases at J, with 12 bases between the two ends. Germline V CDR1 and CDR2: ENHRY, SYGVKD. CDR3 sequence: CAISTQGNKNIQYF. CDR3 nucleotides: TGTGCCATCAGCACACAGGGTAACAAAAACATTCAGTACTTC.

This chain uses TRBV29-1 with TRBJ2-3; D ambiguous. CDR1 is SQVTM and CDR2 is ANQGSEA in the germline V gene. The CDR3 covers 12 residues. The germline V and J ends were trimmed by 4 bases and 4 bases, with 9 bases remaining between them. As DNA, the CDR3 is TGCAGCGTTGTGTTGTCCTCAGATACGCAGTATTTT. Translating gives CSVVLSSDTQYF.

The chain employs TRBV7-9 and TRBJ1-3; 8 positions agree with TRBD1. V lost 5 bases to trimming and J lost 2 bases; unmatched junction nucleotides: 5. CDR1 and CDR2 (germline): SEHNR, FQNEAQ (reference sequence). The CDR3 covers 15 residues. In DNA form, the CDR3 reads TGTGCCAGCAGCCCAGGGACAGGACCTGGAAACACCATATATTTT. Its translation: CASSPGTGPGNTIYF.

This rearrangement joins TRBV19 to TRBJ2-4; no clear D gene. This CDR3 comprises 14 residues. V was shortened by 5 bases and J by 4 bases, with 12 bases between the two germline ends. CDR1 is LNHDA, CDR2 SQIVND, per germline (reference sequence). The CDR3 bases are TGTGCCAGTAGTTCCCGGGTCCCTAAAAACATTCAGTACTTC. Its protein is CASSSRVPKNIQYF.

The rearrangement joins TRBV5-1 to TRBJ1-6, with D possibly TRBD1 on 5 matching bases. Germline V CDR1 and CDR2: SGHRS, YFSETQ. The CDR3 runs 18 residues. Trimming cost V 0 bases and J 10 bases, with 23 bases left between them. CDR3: CASSLAGGGVRNLSPLHF. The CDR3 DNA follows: TGCGCCAGCAGCTTGGCAGGCGGGGGGGTTCGCAACCTCTCACCCCTCCACTTT. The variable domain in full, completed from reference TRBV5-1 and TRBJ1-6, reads KAGVTQTPRYLIKTRGQQVTLSCSPISGHRSVSWYQQTPGQGLQFLFEYFSETQRNKGNFPGRFSGRQFSNSRSEMNVSTLELGDSALYLCASSLAGGGVRNLSPLHFGNGTRLTVT.